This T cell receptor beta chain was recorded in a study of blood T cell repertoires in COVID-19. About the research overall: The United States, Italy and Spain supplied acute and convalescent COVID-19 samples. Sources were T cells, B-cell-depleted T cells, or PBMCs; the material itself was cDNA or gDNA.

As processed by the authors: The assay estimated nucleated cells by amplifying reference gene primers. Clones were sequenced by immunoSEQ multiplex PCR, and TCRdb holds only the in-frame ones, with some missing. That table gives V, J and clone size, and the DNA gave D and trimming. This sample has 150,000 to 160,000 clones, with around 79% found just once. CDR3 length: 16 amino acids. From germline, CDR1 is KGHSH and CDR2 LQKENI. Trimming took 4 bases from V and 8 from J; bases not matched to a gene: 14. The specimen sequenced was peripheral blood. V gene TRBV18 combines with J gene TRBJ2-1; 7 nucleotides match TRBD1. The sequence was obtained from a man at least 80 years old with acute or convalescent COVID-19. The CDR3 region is CASSLSTGRINDEQFF. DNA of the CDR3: TGTGCCAGCTCACTCTCGACAGGGCGGATAAACGATGAGCAGTTCTTC.